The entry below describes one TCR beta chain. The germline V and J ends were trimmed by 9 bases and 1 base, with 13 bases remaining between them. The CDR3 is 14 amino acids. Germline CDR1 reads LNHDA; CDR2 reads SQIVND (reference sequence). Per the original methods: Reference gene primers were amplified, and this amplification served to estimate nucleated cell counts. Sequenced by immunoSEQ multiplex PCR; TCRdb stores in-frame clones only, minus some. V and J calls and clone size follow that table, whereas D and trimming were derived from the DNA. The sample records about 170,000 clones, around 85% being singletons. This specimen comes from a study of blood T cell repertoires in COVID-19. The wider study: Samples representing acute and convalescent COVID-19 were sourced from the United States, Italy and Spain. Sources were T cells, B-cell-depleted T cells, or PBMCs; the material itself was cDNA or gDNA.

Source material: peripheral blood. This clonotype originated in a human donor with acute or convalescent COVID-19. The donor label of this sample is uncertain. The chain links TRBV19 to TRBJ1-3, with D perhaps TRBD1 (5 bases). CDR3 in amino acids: CASLQGTSGNTIYF. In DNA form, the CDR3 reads TGTGCCAGCCTTCAGGGAACGTCTGGAAACACCATATATTTT. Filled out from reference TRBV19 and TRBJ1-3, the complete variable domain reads DGGITQSPKYLFRKEGQNVTLSCEQNLNHDAMYWYRQDPGQGLRLIYYSQIVNDFQKGDIAEGYSVSREKKESFPLTVTSAQKNPTAFYLCASLQGTSGNTIYFGEGSWLTVV.